This T cell receptor (beta chain) was sequenced during a study of T-cell reconstitution after alpha-beta-depleted transplantation in children. The J segment lost 4 bases and the V segment lost 0 bases, leaving 12 bases of the junction unmatched. The CDR3 covers 17 residues. Germline V lookup: CDR1 LGHNA, CDR2 YSLEER. This clonotype appeared many times. TCRbeta library preparation incorporated unique molecular identifiers. TCRdb ran MiXCR on the PCR reads and lists one entry per CDR3 protein. The data show about 260,000 distinct CDR3 sequences, 7.5% to 9.5% seen once. The V call is TRBV4-3, the J call TRBJ2-7, with TRBD2 identical over 7 bases. The TCR was taken from a male patient younger than 18 who had a stem cell transplant for acute lymphoblastic leukemia, so the T cells may come from the graft donor. The sequences come from PBMCs, mostly from graft donor cells, collected 180 days after TCRalphabeta/CD19-depleted stem cell transplant. The DNA for the CDR3 is TGCGCCAGCAGCCAAGAGTATACTTTCGGGGAGGGGTACGAGCAGTACTTC. Protein: CASSQEYTFGEGYEQYF.